The 6 T cell receptor beta chains presented below share a single source sample, sequenced in a study of CD8+ T cells in alopecia areata. RNA was extracted and reverse transcribed into cDNA as the sequencing template. The data were produced by immunoSEQ multiplex PCR, yet TCRdb's version contains in-frame clones alone and is incomplete. There are roughly 180,000 clones in the sample; 45% to 60% occur only once, and about a tenth lies in the top ten. Treatment in this sample: oral pan-JAK inhibitor, 5-10 mg twice daily. The sample was CD8+ T cells sorted from blood, taken at week 52, from a patient treated with tofacitinib. The receptor source for this set is a human donor with alopecia areata.

The V and J genes are TRBV30 and TRBJ2-5; D perhaps matches TRBD2 (7 bases). The CDR3 length is 14 residues. Germline V gives CDR1 GTSNPN, CDR2 SVGIG (reference sequence). V lost 4 bases and J lost 4, with 16 bases in between. Here the CDR3 reads CAWTRLGGRETQYF. The DNA of the CDR3 is TGTGCCTGGACTCGACTGGGGGGGCGAGAGACCCAGTACTTC.

Only one count was recorded for this clone. The chain has TRBV27 and TRBJ2-1; D possibly corresponds to TRBD1 (5 bases). Looked up from germline, CDR1 is MNHEY and CDR2 is SMNVEV (reference sequence). Trimming took 0 bases from V and 8 from J, leaving 14 bases between them. This CDR3 region has 15 residues. The CDR3 protein is CASSLSLAGSDEQFF. CDR3 DNA: TGTGCCAGCAGTTTATCGTTGGCAGGGTCAGATGAGCAGTTCTTC.

DNA for the CDR3: TGTGCCTCAGTTACTTCCTCTGGGGCCAACGTCCTGACTTTC. Its protein is CASVTSSGANVLTF. The chain links TRBV6-6 to TRBJ2-6, with D hard to call. V gave up 11 bases and J gave up 0 bases, with 11 bases separating them. Germline values: CDR1 MNHNY, CDR2 SVGAGI (reference sequence). The CDR3 loop spans 14 amino acids.

The chain has TRBV28 and TRBJ2-4; D gene uncertain. Germline-derived CDR1 and CDR2 are MDHEN and SYDVKM. Trimming pared 6 bases from V and 0 bases from J, leaving 9 bases between. The CDR3 runs to 14 residues. The CDR3 DNA reads as TGTGCCAGCAGCAGGTACCCAGCCAAAAACATTCAGTACTTC. It yields the protein CASSRYPAKNIQYF.

V is TRBV25-1 and J is TRBJ2-1; 13 bases map to TRBD2. Germline assignment: CDR1 MGHDK and CDR2 SYGVNS. The CDR3 length is 16 residues. The V and J ends lost 4 bases and 4 bases, in that order; junction bases with no gene match: 4. Here the CDR3 DNA reads TGTGCCAGCAGTGGGACTAGCGGGGGTTCTTACAATGAGCAGTTCTTC. Translation: CASSGTSGGSYNEQFF.

This clone showed up just a few times. This chain links TRBV7-6 with TRBJ2-3, with 9 bases that match TRBD2. The germline V gene has CDR1 SGHVS and CDR2 FNYEAQ. The trim removed 0 bases at V and 0 bases at J, leaving 4 bases unmatched. The CDR3 totals 17 residues. The CDR3 bases are TGTGCCAGCAGCTTAGCGGGAGCGGGGGGCAGCACAGATACGCAGTATTTT. Protein: CASSLAGAGGSTDTQYF. The variable domain in full, completed from reference TRBV7-6 and TRBJ2-3, reads GAGVSQSPRYKVTKRGQDVALRCDPISGHVSLYWYRQALGQGPEFLTYFNYEAQQDKSGLPNDRFSAERPEGSISTLTIQRTEQRDSAMYRCASSLAGAGGSTDTQYFGPGTRLTVL.